These 28 T cell receptor beta chains originate from one sample sequenced in a study of shared clonotypes between healthy human individuals. It was CD45RO-negative cells, positively selected for CCR7, that made up naive CD8 cells, with terminally differentiated effector memory CD45RA+ cells excluded. Profiling relied on immunoSEQ multiplex PCR, and the TCRdb table lists in-frame clones only, not all of them. The table has under 2,000,000 clones, about 95% seen once. Sequencing input: naive CD8+ T cells sorted from blood. Receptors originate from a man younger than 30 in good health.

V and J are TRBV7-9 and TRBJ2-7; TRBD1 matches 7 bases. Trimming cost V 5 bases and J 7 bases; bases outside gene matches: 11. The CDR3 consists of 14 residues. CDR1 and CDR2 from the germline V gene are SEHNR and FQNEAQ (reference sequence). CDR3 DNA sequence: TGTGCCAGCAGCGCCAACCAGGGACAGCGAGAGCAGTACTTC. It specifies CASSANQGQREQYF.

The chain couples TRBV6-5 to TRBJ1-1; perhaps TRBD1 as D (5 bases). Per germline, CDR1 MNHEY and CDR2 SVGAGI. The CDR3 is made up of 13 amino acids. V was cut by 4 bases and J by 6 bases, with 12 bases left in between. DNA of the CDR3: TGTGCCAGCAGTTGGGAGCGAGGGGCTGAAGCTTTCTTT. It translates to CASSWERGAEAFF.

As for this clone: The sample carries other DNA sequences with the same CDR3. V is TRBV5-4 and J is TRBJ1-1, with unresolved D. This CDR3 is 13 amino acids long. CDR1 is SGHNT, CDR2 YYREEE, per germline (reference sequence). Trimming shortened V by 0 bases and J by 4 bases, and 7 bases separated the two germline ends. CDR3 amino acids: CASSLVSGTEAFF. CDR3 nucleotides: TGTGCCAGCAGCTTGGTAAGTGGCACTGAAGCTTTCTTT.

The chain recombines TRBV10-1 with TRBJ2-7; D unclear. CDR1 is WNHNN and CDR2 is SYGVQD in the germline V gene (reference sequence). The CDR3 runs to 9 residues. CDR3 residues: CAARYEQYF. DNA for the CDR3: TGCGCAGCGCGTTACGAGCAGTACTTC.

A remark on this clone: Other DNA variants within this sample encode the same CDR3. This chain joins TRBV27 and TRBJ2-7; D possibly corresponds to TRBD1 (5 bases). There are 13 residues in the CDR3. The germline V gene encodes CDR1 MNHEY and CDR2 SMNVEV (reference sequence). V was trimmed by 2 bases and J by 2 bases, leaving 7 bases between them. The CDR3 sequence: CASSLRGTYEQYF. CDR3 coding DNA: TGTGCCAGCAGTTTAAGGGGAACCTACGAGCAGTACTTC.

V usage is TRBV6-5 and J usage is TRBJ2-7, with unresolved D. V dropped 10 bases and J dropped 2 bases, with 12 bases sitting between them. Germline-derived CDR1 and CDR2 are MNHEY and SVGAGI. The CDR3 runs 12 residues. This CDR3 reads CATKDGAYEQYF. CDR3 DNA sequence: TGTGCCACAAAGGATGGCGCCTACGAGCAGTACTTC.

The chain has TRBV30 and TRBJ1-2; maybe TRBD1 (5 bases). Between the trimmed V and J ends, which lost 5 bases and 0 bases, there was a span of 7 bases. The CDR3 sequence is 12 residues long. Germline V gene data show CDR1 as GTSNPN and CDR2 as SVGIG (reference sequence). The CDR3, as DNA: TGTGCCTGGTGGGACCCTAACTATGGCTACACCTTC. This encodes CAWWDPNYGYTF.

CDR3 in DNA: TGTGCCAGCAGTGTCACGTCGGGTTCACCCCTCCACTTT. It translates to CASSVTSGSPLHF. The chain carries TRBV7-2 and TRBJ1-6; D gene unclear. Trimming took off 6 bases at V and 9 bases at J, with 12 bases between the two ends. CDR1 SGHTA and CDR2 FQGNSA come from the germline V gene. The CDR3 is made up of 13 amino acids.

Details on this clone: At the DNA level, this CDR3 is encoded by other sequences in the same sample as well. The chain carries TRBV6-5 and TRBJ1-1, with unresolved D. The length of the CDR3 is 13 residues. The V end lost 2 bases, the J end lost 3 bases, and 7 bases lay between the germline ends. CDR1 and CDR2 from the germline V gene are MNHEY and SVGAGI. CDR3 in amino acids: CASSYGSDTEAFF. The CDR3 nucleotides are TGTGCCAGCAGTTACGGGTCGGACACTGAAGCTTTCTTT.

This clone was detected only once. J is TRBJ1-1 and V is TRBV7-9; D unclear. This CDR3 contains 11 residues. CDR1 is SEHNR and CDR2 is FQNEAQ in the germline V gene (reference sequence). The V end was cut by 5 bases, the J end by 10 bases, with 11 bases between. This chain's CDR3 is CASSPIPGAFF. The CDR3 DNA is TGTGCCAGCAGCCCAATACCCGGAGCTTTCTTT.

The V call is TRBV7-9, the J call TRBJ2-5; D unclear. Deletions cut 7 bases from V and 1 base from J, with 10 bases between. Germline assignment: CDR1 SEHNR and CDR2 FQNEAQ (reference sequence). CDR3 length: 13 residues. This chain's CDR3 is CASTELVQETQYF. The CDR3 DNA is TGTGCCAGCACCGAGCTAGTCCAAGAGACCCAGTACTTC.

This chain joins TRBV7-9 and TRBJ2-7, with TRBD2 matching 10 bases. The junction had 4 bases not matched to a gene; V was cut back by 5 bases and J by 0 bases. There are 15 residues in the CDR3. The germline V gene encodes CDR1 SEHNR and CDR2 FQNEAQ (reference sequence). CDR3 DNA sequence: TGTGCCAGCAGCCTGAGCGGGAGGGCCTCCTACGAGCAGTACTTC. It yields the protein CASSLSGRASYEQYF.

V is TRBV9 and J is TRBJ2-7, with no clear D. Germline values: CDR1 SGDLS, CDR2 YYNGEE. V lost 3 bases, J lost 4 bases, and 11 bases lay in between. This CDR3 is 13 amino acids long. CDR3 region: CASSGYNPYEQYF. CDR3 nucleotide sequence: TGTGCCAGCAGCGGCTACAACCCTTACGAGCAGTACTTC.

V gene TRBV13 combines with J gene TRBJ2-5; D gene ambiguous. Germline values: CDR1 PRHDT, CDR2 FYEKMQ (reference sequence). The length of the CDR3 is 14 residues. V was clipped by 5 bases and J by 2 bases, with 12 bases between them. The CDR3 sequence: CASSLQDGQETQYF. In nucleotides, the CDR3 is TGTGCCAGCAGCCTCCAGGACGGTCAAGAGACCCAGTACTTC.

The chain links TRBV6-6 to TRBJ1-2; TRBD1 is a possible D gene (6 bases). Trimming cost V 7 bases and J 6 bases, with 15 bases left between them. The germline V gene encodes CDR1 MNHNY and CDR2 SVGAGI (reference sequence). The CDR3 sequence is 13 residues long. CDR3 sequence reads: CASIPGGANGYTF. DNA for the CDR3: TGTGCCAGCATCCCTGGGGGCGCGAATGGCTACACCTTC.

The chain joins TRBV5-4 to TRBJ1-2; 7 bases align to TRBD1. Trimming took 6 bases from V and 0 from J; bases not matched to a gene: 5. Germline V lookup: CDR1 SGHNT, CDR2 YYREEE (reference sequence). CDR3 size: 14 residues. CDR3 DNA: TGTGCCAGCACCCCGGACAGGTCTAACTATGGCTACACCTTC. This gives the protein CASTPDRSNYGYTF. Together with reference TRBV5-4 and TRBJ1-2, the CDR3 gives the full variable domain: ETGVTQSPTHLIKTRGQQVTLRCSSQSGHNTVSWYQQALGQGPQFIFQYYREEENGRGNFPPRFSGLQFPNYSSELNVNALELDDSALYLCASTPDRSNYGYTFGSGTRLTVV.

V usage is TRBV5-6 and J usage is TRBJ1-1; the D gene is possibly TRBD1 (5 bases). Germline CDR1 SGHDT, CDR2 YYEEEE. This CDR3 region has 14 residues. Trimming cost V 0 bases and J 6 bases, with 12 bases left between them. The CDR3 DNA reads as TGTGCCAGCAGCTTGGCCACAGGTGTGTCTGAAGCTTTCTTT. It codes for CASSLATGVSEAFF.

The rearrangement joins TRBV29-1 to TRBJ2-7, with a weak D call TRBD1 (6 bases). This CDR3 has 14 amino acids. The germline gives CDR1 SQVTM, CDR2 ANQGSEA. The V end lost 2 bases, the J end lost 2 bases, and 13 bases lay between the germline ends. The CDR3 DNA follows: TGCAGCGTTGAATTAATAGGGGGAACCTACGAGCAGTACTTC. Protein product: CSVELIGGTYEQYF.

The chain has TRBV6-1 and TRBJ1-5, with a tentative D call TRBD1 (6 bases). The CDR3 loop spans 17 amino acids. Trimming cost V 3 bases and J 0 bases, with 15 bases left between them. Germline CDR1 is MNHNS and CDR2 is SASEGT. CDR3 sequence (DNA): TGTGCCAGCAGTGACGGAGGGGGACAATGTAGCAATCAGCCCCAGCATTTT. Translated: CASSDGGGQCSNQPQHF.

The chain recombines TRBV29-1 with TRBJ2-1; TRBD1 is a possible D gene (6 bases). Germline V gives CDR1 SQVTM, CDR2 ANQGSEA. The length of the CDR3 is 14 residues. Trimming pared 6 bases from V and 0 bases from J, leaving 12 bases between. As DNA, the CDR3 is TGCAGCGTGCGGCCAGGGGACTCCTACAATGAGCAGTTCTTC. Translated, it gives CSVRPGDSYNEQFF.

The chain carries TRBV5-8 and TRBJ2-7; TRBD1 agrees at 10 bases. V dropped 1 base and J dropped 7; count of bases not matched to a gene: 5. Germline V gene lookup returns CDR1 SGHTS and CDR2 YDEGEE. The CDR3 contains 14 residues. The CDR3 DNA is TGTGCCAGCAGCTTGAGACAGGGGGCCCCGGAGCAGTACTTC. This gives the protein CASSLRQGAPEQYF.

The chain joins TRBV9 to TRBJ2-7; D is perhaps TRBD1 or TRBD2 (5 bases each). The germline V gene encodes CDR1 SGDLS and CDR2 YYNGEE. Deletions cut 3 bases from V and 4 bases from J, with 17 bases between. There are 15 residues in the CDR3. The CDR3: CASSAEGQWLYEQYF. DNA of the CDR3: TGTGCCAGCAGCGCCGAGGGGCAGTGGCTTTACGAGCAGTACTTC.

The gene calls are TRBV5-6 and TRBJ2-5, with no clear D. Trimming shortened V by 0 bases and J by 1 base, and 7 bases separated the two germline ends. The CDR3 consists of 14 residues. The germline gives CDR1 SGHDT, CDR2 YYEEEE. The CDR3 loop is CASSLGQVQETQYF. The CDR3 nucleotides are TGTGCCAGCAGCTTGGGGCAGGTCCAAGAGACCCAGTACTTC.

The J gene is TRBJ2-2, the V gene TRBV13; TRBD1 agrees at 7 bases. With V trimmed by 4 bases and J by 0 bases, 2 bases remained unmatched. The CDR3 consists of 15 residues. The germline V gene has CDR1 PRHDT and CDR2 FYEKMQ (reference sequence). The CDR3 region has the DNA TGTGCCAGCAGCTACGACAGGGCGAACACCGGGGAGCTGTTTTTT. It specifies CASSYDRANTGELFF.

Turning to this clone: This sample also contains other DNA sequences that code for the same CDR3. The V call is TRBV5-6, the J call TRBJ1-5; D ambiguous. CDR1 SGHDT and CDR2 YYEEEE come from the germline V gene. The V end was cut by 4 bases, the J end by 7 bases, with 9 bases between. There are 12 residues in the CDR3. In DNA, the CDR3 is TGTGCCAGCAGCCTGGAAAACCAGCCCCAGCATTTT. The encoded protein is CASSLENQPQHF.

The chain combines TRBV30 with TRBJ1-5; D perhaps matches TRBD1 (5 bases). Trimming left V 3 bases short and J 7 bases short, with 13 bases between. CDR1 and CDR2 from the germline V gene are GTSNPN and SVGIG (reference sequence). The CDR3 consists of 13 residues. The CDR3 nucleotides read TGTGCCTGGAGCGGGTGGGGCGAACAGCCCCAGCATTTT. It codes for CAWSGWGEQPQHF.

The chain couples TRBV4-1 to TRBJ1-1; 10 bases line up with TRBD1. This CDR3 contains 13 residues. Germline V gene sequence: CDR1 MGHRA, CDR2 YSYEKL. The V gene end was trimmed by 4 bases and the J gene end by 6 bases; junction bases not matched to a gene: 2. CDR3 coding DNA: TGCGCCAGCAGCCCGGACAGGGGGGCTGAAGCTTTCTTT. It is translated as CASSPDRGAEAFF.

The rearrangement uses TRBV5-1 and TRBJ2-3; the match to TRBD2 covers 8 bases. The germline gives CDR1 SGHRS, CDR2 YFSETQ. CDR3 size: 16 residues. Trimming removed 4 bases from V and 5 bases from J; junction bases left unmatched: 12. The CDR3 spells CASSIYPGLGLDTQYF. In nucleotides, the CDR3 is TGCGCCAGCAGCATTTATCCGGGACTAGGGTTAGATACGCAGTATTTT.